This T cell receptor (beta chain) was documented in a study of human T cells and chemical hapten exposure. Study summary: There were per-sample TCR yield variations, arising mainly from small pooled library volume differences.

Turning to this clonotype: The target antigen is unknown.

As to time point: patch test 1, 2 weeks after DPC sensitization. As to treatment: therapeutic diphenylcyclopropenone sensitization with weekly scalp DPC. In germline, CDR1 is SGHTA, CDR2 FQGTGA. This CDR3 comprises 14 residues. V was shortened by 1 base and J by 8 bases, with 14 bases between the two germline ends. Unique molecular identifiers were linked by the library to individual cDNA molecules. TCRdb passed the RACE reads through MiXCR, listing each CDR3 protein once. Of tens of thousands of distinct CDR3 sequences in the sample, approximately 10% are singletons; the top ten hold approximately 3.7%. Study conclusions and caveats: Those TCRs sitting above 1 in 1000 frequency stayed the same with DPC sensitization.

The sequence was obtained from a woman aged 55-70 years with alopecia areata. Some clones in this sample may be carry-over from other donors' samples. The genes are TRBV7-3 and TRBJ1-2, with no clear D. The specimen comprised whole blood, sampled in connection with sensitization to the hapten diphenylcyclopropenone (DPC). CDR3 nucleotide sequence: TGTGCCAGCAGCTTAAATACCGGCGGAAGGGGCTACACCTTC. This gives the protein CASSLNTGGRGYTF.